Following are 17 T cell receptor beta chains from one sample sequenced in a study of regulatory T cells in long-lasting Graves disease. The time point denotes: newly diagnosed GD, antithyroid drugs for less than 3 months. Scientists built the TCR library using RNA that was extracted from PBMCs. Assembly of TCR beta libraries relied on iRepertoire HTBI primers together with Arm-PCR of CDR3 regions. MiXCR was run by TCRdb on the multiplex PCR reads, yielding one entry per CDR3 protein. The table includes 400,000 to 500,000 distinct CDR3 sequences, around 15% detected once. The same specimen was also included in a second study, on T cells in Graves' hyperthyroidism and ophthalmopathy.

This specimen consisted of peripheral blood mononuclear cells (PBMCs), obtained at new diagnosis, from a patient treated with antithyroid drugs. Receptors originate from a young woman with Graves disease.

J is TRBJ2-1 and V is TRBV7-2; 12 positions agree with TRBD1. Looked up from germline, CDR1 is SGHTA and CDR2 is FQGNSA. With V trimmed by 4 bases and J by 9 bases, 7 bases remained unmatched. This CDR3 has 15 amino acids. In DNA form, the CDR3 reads TGTGCCAGCAGCTCCAGGGACAGGGGGCAGAGTGAGCAGTTCTTC. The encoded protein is CASSSRDRGQSEQFF.

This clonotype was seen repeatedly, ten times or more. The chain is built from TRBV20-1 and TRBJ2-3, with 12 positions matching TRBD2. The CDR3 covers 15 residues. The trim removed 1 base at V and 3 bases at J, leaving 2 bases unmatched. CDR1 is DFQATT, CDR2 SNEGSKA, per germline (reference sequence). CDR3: CSARGTSGITDTQYF. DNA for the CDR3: TGCAGTGCTAGAGGGACTAGCGGGATAACAGATACGCAGTATTTT.

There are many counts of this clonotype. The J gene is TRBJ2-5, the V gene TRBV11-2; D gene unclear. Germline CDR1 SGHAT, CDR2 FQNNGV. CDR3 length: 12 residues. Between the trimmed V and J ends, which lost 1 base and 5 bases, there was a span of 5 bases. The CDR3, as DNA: TGTGCCAGCAGCTTAGGTTGGGAGACCCAGTACTTC. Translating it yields CASSLGWETQYF.

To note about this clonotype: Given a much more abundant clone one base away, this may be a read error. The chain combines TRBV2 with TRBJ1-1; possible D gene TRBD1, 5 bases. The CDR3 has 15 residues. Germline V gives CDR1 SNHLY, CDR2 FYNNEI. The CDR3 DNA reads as TGTGCCGGCAGTGTCACAGGAAATTTGAACACTGAAGCTTTCTTT. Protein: CAGSVTGNLNTEAFF.

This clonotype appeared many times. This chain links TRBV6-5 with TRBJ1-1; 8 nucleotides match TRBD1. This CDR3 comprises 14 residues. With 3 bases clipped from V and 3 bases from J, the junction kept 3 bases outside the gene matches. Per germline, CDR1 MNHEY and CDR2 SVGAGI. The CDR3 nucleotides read TGTGCCAGCAGTTATCAGGGGGCGGACACTGAAGCTTTCTTT. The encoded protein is CASSYQGADTEAFF.

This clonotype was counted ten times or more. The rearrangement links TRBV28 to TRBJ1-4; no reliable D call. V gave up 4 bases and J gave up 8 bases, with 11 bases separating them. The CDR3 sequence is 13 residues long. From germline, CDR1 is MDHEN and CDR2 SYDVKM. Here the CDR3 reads CASSSSVWEKLFF. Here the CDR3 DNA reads TGTGCCAGCAGTTCGTCGGTTTGGGAAAAACTGTTTTTT.

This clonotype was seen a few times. CDR3 nucleotides: TGTGCCAGCAGCGCCAGACAGGACTTGAACACTGAAGCTTTCTTT. It yields the protein CASSARQDLNTEAFF. This chain uses TRBV7-9 with TRBJ1-1; TRBD1 might be the D (6 bases). V dropped 5 bases and J dropped 0 bases, with 13 bases sitting between them. This CDR3 region has 15 residues. CDR1 is SEHNR and CDR2 is FQNEAQ in the germline V gene (reference sequence).

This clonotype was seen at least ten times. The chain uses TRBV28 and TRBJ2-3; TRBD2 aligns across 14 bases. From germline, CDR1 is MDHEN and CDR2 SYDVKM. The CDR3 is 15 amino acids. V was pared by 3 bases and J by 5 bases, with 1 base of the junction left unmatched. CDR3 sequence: CASSFGLAGGDTQYF. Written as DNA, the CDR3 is TGTGCCAGCAGTTTCGGACTAGCGGGAGGAGATACGCAGTATTTT.

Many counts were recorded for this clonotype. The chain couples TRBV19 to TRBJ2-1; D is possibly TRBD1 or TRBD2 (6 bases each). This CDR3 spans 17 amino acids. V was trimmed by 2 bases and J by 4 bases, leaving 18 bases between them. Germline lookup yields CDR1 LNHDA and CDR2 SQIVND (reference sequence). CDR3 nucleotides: TGTGCCAGTAGTATAAATCGGGGGCAAACACTGTACAATGAGCAGTTCTTC. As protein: CASSINRGQTLYNEQFF.

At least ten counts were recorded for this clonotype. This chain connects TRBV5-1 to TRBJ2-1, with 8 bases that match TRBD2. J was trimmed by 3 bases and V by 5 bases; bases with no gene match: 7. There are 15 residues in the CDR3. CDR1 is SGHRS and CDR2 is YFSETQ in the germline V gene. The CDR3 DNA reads TGCGCCAGCAGAGGGATCGGGAGGGTCTACAATGAGCAGTTCTTC. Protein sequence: CASRGIGRVYNEQFF.

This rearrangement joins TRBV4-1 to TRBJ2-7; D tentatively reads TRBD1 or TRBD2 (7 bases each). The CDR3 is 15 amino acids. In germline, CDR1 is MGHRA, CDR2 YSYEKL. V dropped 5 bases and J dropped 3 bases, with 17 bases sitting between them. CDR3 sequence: CASSTGASGDYEQYF. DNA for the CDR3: TGCGCCAGCAGCACAGGGGCTAGCGGAGACTACGAGCAGTACTTC.

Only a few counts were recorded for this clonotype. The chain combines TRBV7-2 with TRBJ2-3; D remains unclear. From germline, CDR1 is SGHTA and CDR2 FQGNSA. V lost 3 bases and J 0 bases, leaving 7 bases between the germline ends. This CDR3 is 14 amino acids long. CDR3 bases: TGTGCCAGCAGCTTTGGTCTCAGCACAGATACGCAGTATTTT. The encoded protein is CASSFGLSTDTQYF.

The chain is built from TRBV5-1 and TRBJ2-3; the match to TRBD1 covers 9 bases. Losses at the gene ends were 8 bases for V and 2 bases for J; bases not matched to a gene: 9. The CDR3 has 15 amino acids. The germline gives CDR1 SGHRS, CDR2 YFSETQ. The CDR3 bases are TGCGCCAGTAACAGGGGACAGGGAATCACAGATACGCAGTATTTT. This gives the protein CASNRGQGITDTQYF.

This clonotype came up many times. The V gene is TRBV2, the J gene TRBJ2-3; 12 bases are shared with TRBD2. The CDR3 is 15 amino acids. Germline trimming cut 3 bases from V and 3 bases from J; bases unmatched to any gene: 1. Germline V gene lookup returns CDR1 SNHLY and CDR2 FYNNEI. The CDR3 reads CASSETSGRTDTQYF. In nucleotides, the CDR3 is TGTGCCAGCAGTGAGACTAGCGGGAGAACAGATACGCAGTATTTT.

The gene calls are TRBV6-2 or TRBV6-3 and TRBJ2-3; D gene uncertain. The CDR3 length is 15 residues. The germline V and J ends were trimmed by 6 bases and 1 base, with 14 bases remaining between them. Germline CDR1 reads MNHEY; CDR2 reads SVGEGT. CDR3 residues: CASSHTWVGTDTQYF. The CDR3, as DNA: TGTGCCAGCAGCCATACCTGGGTCGGCACAGATACGCAGTATTTT.

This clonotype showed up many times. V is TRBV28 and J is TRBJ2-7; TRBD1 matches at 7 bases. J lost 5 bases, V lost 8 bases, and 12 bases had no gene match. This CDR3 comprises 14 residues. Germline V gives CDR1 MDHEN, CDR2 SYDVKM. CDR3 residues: CASCKGTALDEQYF. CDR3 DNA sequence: TGTGCCAGCTGCAAAGGGACAGCCCTCGACGAGCAGTACTTC.

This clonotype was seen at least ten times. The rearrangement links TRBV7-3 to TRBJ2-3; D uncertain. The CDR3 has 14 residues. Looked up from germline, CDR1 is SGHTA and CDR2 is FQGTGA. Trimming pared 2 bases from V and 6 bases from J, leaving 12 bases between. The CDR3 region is CASSLDPRPDTQYF. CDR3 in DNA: TGTGCCAGCAGCTTAGACCCCCGTCCGGATACGCAGTATTTT. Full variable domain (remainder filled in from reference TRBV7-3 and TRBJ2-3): GAGVSQTPSNKVTEKGKYVELRCDPISGHTALYWYRQSLGQGPEFLIYFQGTGAADDSGLPNDRFFAVRPEGSVSTLKIQRTERGDSAVYLCASSLDPRPDTQYFGPGTRLTVL.